A single sample is the source of the 25 T cell receptor beta chains below, sequenced in a study of CD4 and CD8 cells across lung adenocarcinoma regions. TCRdb recomputed calls from the PCR reads with MiXCR, one row per CDR3 protein. The repertoire holds some 23,000 distinct CDR3 sequences, with less than 60% as singletons. The sequenced material came from CD8+ T cells from the center of a lung tumor. All receptors derive from a male donor with lung adenocarcinoma. The CD4 and CD8 labels of this study may be unreliable.

The CDR3 nucleotides are TGTGCCAGCTCCGGGGGAAGTGACGAAGAGACCCAGTACTTC. Amino acid sequence: CASSGGSDEETQYF. The gene calls are TRBV25-1 and TRBJ2-4, with D tentatively TRBD2 (6 bases). TRBJ2-5 explains the end of the DNA better; the J call may be wrong. Germline lookup yields CDR1 MGHDK and CDR2 SYGVNS. The CDR3 extends over 14 amino acids.

The chain links TRBV6-1 to TRBJ2-5, with D unclear. Near its end, the DNA agrees better with TRBJ2-1, so the J call may be wrong. This CDR3 has 16 amino acids. From germline, CDR1 is MNHNS and CDR2 SASEGT. The DNA for the CDR3 is TGTGCCAGCACCCCCCCCGGCCCGGCTTCCTACAATGAGCAGTTCTTC. Its translation is CASTPPGPASYNEQFF.

This sequence joins TRBV6-1 and TRBJ2-5, with 9 bases identical to TRBD1. Germline trimming cut 6 bases from V and 1 base from J; bases unmatched to any gene: 9. The CDR3 runs to 16 residues. From germline, CDR1 is MNHNS and CDR2 SASEGT. CDR3 coding DNA: TGTGCCAGCAGACGAGGGACAGGGCTCCTCCAAGAGACCCAGTACTTC. Translating it yields CASRRGTGLLQETQYF.

This clonotype was found many times. The rearrangement links TRBV4-1 to TRBJ2-6, with 7 bases matching TRBD2. The CDR3 runs to 18 residues. The J segment lost 2 bases and the V segment lost 5 bases, leaving 12 bases of the junction unmatched. Per germline, CDR1 MGHRA and CDR2 YSYEKL. The CDR3 nucleotides read TGCGCCAGCAGCAAGGTTCGGGCGGGAGCAACTGGGGCCAACGTCCTGACTTTC. It specifies CASSKVRAGATGANVLTF.

Comment on this clonotype: Since a much larger clone is just one base distant, this may be a read error. The chain couples TRBV6-1 to TRBJ2-1, with TRBD1 matching over 8 bases. The end of the DNA is better explained by TRBJ2-7, so the J call may be wrong. CDR1 and CDR2 from the germline V gene are MNHNS and SASEGT. The CDR3 is 13 amino acids. This CDR3 reads CASSARGPDEQYF. The CDR3 region has the DNA TGTGCCAGCAGTGCCAGGGGGCCGGATGAGCAGTACTTC.

Details on this clonotype: The junction shows a germline mismatch at one end, possibly a read error. V gene TRBV6-5 combines with J gene TRBJ2-5; D remains unclear. CDR3 size: 14 residues. The germline CDR1 and CDR2 sequences are MNHEY and SVGAGI. CDR3 nucleotides: TGTGCCAGCAGTTATCGCCTGATCGCAGATACCCAGTACTTT. Translating it yields CASSYRLIADTQYF.

This clonotype was counted between two and nine times. The chain employs TRBV6-1 and TRBJ1-5; D not resolved. V was pared by 2 bases and J by 3 bases, with 14 bases between. The CDR3 is 16 residues long. From germline, CDR1 is MNHNS and CDR2 SASEGT. The DNA of the CDR3 is TGTGCCAGCAGTGAACGGCGAGGGTATAACAATCAGCCCCAGCATTTT. It specifies CASSERRGYNNQPQHF.

This chain links TRBV6-1 with TRBJ2-4, with D perhaps given as TRBD1 or TRBD2 (5 bases each). Trimming took off 9 bases at V and 13 bases at J, with 22 bases between the two ends. Per germline, CDR1 MNHNS and CDR2 SASEGT. CDR3 length: 13 amino acids. CDR3: CARGQGATDTQYF. The CDR3 DNA follows: TGTGCCAGGGGGCAGGGAGCCACAGACACGCAGTACTTC.

This clonotype was observed once. This rearrangement joins TRBV27 to TRBJ1-2; weak D call: TRBD1 (6 bases). Germline CDR1 reads MNHEY; CDR2 reads SMNVEV (reference sequence). This CDR3 has 15 residues. Trimming pared 10 bases from V and 3 bases from J, leaving 21 bases between. The CDR3 coding sequence is TGTGCCACCCCAGGTCAGGGACAAAGATACTATGGCTACACCTTC. Translated, it gives CATPGQGQRYYGYTF.

In this sample, this clonotype turned up many times. The V gene is TRBV5-1, the J gene TRBJ2-2; 8 bases are shared with TRBD1. The J segment lost 3 bases and the V segment lost 3 bases, leaving 7 bases of the junction unmatched. The CDR3 extends over 16 amino acids. Germline V lookup: CDR1 SGHRS, CDR2 YFSETQ. Written as DNA, the CDR3 is TGCGCCAGCAGCTCACCAGGGGGCTCCTACACCGGGGAGCTGTTTTTT. It is translated as CASSSPGGSYTGELFF.

This clonotype was recorded a few times. V is TRBV25-1 and J is TRBJ2-1; maybe TRBD1 (6 bases). Judging by the DNA end, TRBJ2-5 fits better; the J call may be wrong. CDR1 and CDR2 from the germline V gene are MGHDK and SYGVNS. The CDR3 is made up of 18 amino acids. The CDR3 DNA follows: TGTGCCAGCAGTGCCAATCCCGCCCGTACAGGGATTGAGGAGACCCAGTACTTC. Amino acid sequence: CASSANPARTGIEETQYF.

This clonotype was counted at least ten times. This rearrangement joins TRBV28 to TRBJ2-4; the match to TRBD2 covers 10 bases. The germline gives CDR1 MDHEN, CDR2 SYDVKM. The CDR3 is made up of 17 amino acids. V shed 4 bases, J shed 4 bases, and the junction held 10 bases outside the gene matches. CDR3 loop: CASSSPGFSGRKNIQYF. Here the CDR3 DNA reads TGTGCCAGCAGTTCCCCCGGCTTTAGCGGGAGGAAAAACATTCAGTACTTC.

The sample holds a few counts of this clonotype. The V and J genes are TRBV6-5 and TRBJ2-7, with 9 bases that match TRBD2. This CDR3 has 17 residues. CDR1 is MNHEY, CDR2 SVGAGI, per germline. Trimming at V came to 2 bases and at J to 2 bases, leaving 10 bases not matched to a gene. The chain's CDR3 is CASSYRRLAAGTYEQYF. CDR3 bases: TGTGCCAGCAGTTACCGTCGACTAGCGGCAGGCACCTACGAGCAGTACTTC.

This clonotype came up many times. This sequence joins TRBV27 and TRBJ2-1; TRBD1 might be the D (6 bases). The DNA end lines up better with TRBJ2-7; the J call may be wrong. This CDR3 contains 14 residues. Looked up from germline, CDR1 is MNHEY and CDR2 is SMNVEV (reference sequence). CDR3 nucleotide sequence: TGTGCCAGCAGTTTTGGGGGCCTCCACTACGAGCAGTACTTC. Its protein is CASSFGGLHYEQYF.

The chain couples TRBV4-1 to TRBJ2-5; D could derive from TRBD1 or TRBD2 (5 bases each). The germline V gene encodes CDR1 MGHRA and CDR2 YSYEKL. Between the trimmed V and J ends, which lost 0 bases and 1 base, there was a span of 18 bases. This CDR3 comprises 18 residues. The CDR3 region has the DNA TGCGCCAGCAGCCAAGATTCTATCGGGGCAGCCCCCCAAGAGACCCAGTACTTC. It yields the protein CASSQDSIGAAPQETQYF.

Ten or more counts support this clonotype. This chain uses TRBV6-5 with TRBJ2-3, with no clear D. The CDR3 is made up of 13 amino acids. V shed 0 bases and J shed 6 bases, with 7 bases lying between them. CDR1 and CDR2 (germline): MNHEY, SVGAGI. DNA for the CDR3: TGTGCCAGCAGTTACTCAGGATCCGATACGCAGTATTTT. Its protein product is CASSYSGSDTQYF.

As to this clonotype: A much bigger clone sits one base away, suggesting this may be a read error. V usage is TRBV6-5 and J usage is TRBJ2-1; D remains unclear. The V gene's germline CDR1 is MNHEY and CDR2 SVGAGI. CDR3 length: 13 amino acids. Trimming pared 4 bases from V and 10 bases from J, leaving 14 bases between. CDR3 nucleotides: TGTGCCAGCAGTTCCGACGGTAACTACGAGCAGTTCTTC. It translates to CASSSDGNYEQFF.

About this clonotype itself: One junction end does not reproduce the germline sequence, and a read error may be involved. This chain links TRBV6-4 with TRBJ2-1; a possible D gene is TRBD1 (5 bases). Germline V gives CDR1 MRHNA, CDR2 SNTAGT. CDR3 length: 13 residues. CDR3 bases: TGTACCAGCAGTGACTCGAGTCAGGGCAAGCAGTTCTTC. This sequence encodes CTSSDSSQGKQFF.

This clonotype was seen a handful of times. V is TRBV5-4 and J is TRBJ1-2; the D is unclear. V was shortened by 3 bases and J by 1 base, with 4 bases between the two germline ends. The CDR3 contains 12 residues. Germline CDR1 reads SGHNT; CDR2 reads YYREEE (reference sequence). This CDR3 is CASSSDNYGYTF. CDR3 coding DNA: TGTGCCAGCAGCTCGGATAACTATGGCTACACCTTC.

The V and J genes are TRBV10-3 and TRBJ2-3; no clear D. The CDR3 length is 12 residues. The V end lost 0 bases, the J end lost 2 bases, and 0 bases lay between the germline ends. From germline, CDR1 is ENHRY and CDR2 SYGVKD. As DNA, the CDR3 is TGTGCCATCAGTGAGTCCACAGATACGCAGTATTTT. It translates to CAISESTDTQYF.

This clonotype was observed many times. The CDR3 here is CASSRGDSTNEKLFF. For the CDR3, the DNA is TGTGCCAGCAGTCGTGGGGACAGTACTAATGAAAAACTGTTTTTT. The chain has TRBV12-3 or TRBV12-4 and TRBJ1-4; 7 bases line up with TRBD1. J was trimmed by 2 bases and V by 5 bases; bases with no gene match: 5. The CDR3 runs 15 residues.

The CDR3 sequence is CASSDGLAGVNEQFF. The CDR3 DNA is TGTGCCAGTAGTGATGGACTAGCGGGAGTCAATGAGCAGTTCTTC. This chain joins TRBV19 and TRBJ2-1; TRBD2 aligns across 13 bases. V was clipped by 5 bases and J by 6 bases; unmatched bases: 4. The length of the CDR3 is 15 residues. Germline V CDR1 and CDR2: LNHDA, SQIVND (reference sequence).

This chain uses TRBV6-1 with TRBJ2-6; D is unresolved. Germline V lookup: CDR1 MNHNS, CDR2 SASEGT. The CDR3 runs 15 residues. The germline V and J ends were trimmed by 1 base and 1 base, with 5 bases remaining between them. The CDR3 DNA follows: TGTGCCAGCAGTGAAGGCGATTCTGGGGCCAACGTCCTGACTTTC. Translating gives CASSEGDSGANVLTF.

This clonotype has at least ten counts. The V call is TRBV6-1, the J call TRBJ2-2; 9 bases agree with TRBD2. The CDR3 sequence is 15 residues long. J lost 5 bases, V lost 8 bases, and 9 bases had no gene match. Germline CDR1 is MNHNS and CDR2 is SASEGT. CDR3: CASLSGGIGTGELFF. DNA for the CDR3: TGTGCCAGCCTAAGCGGGGGGATTGGAACCGGGGAGCTGTTTTTT.

The chain is built from TRBV12-3 or TRBV12-4 and TRBJ2-6; D perhaps matches TRBD1 (5 bases). V shed 1 base and J shed 1 base, with 11 bases lying between them. The length of the CDR3 is 17 residues. The CDR3 sequence is CASSLGPGHSGANVLTF. CDR3 nucleotides: TGTGCCAGCAGTTTAGGACCAGGGCATTCTGGGGCCAACGTCCTGACTTTC.